The source of this T cell receptor (beta chain) is a study of T cell changes during pregnancy in multiple sclerosis. Some clones are missing from TCRdb's copy, which holds only in-frame ones; the method was immunoSEQ multiplex PCR. This repertoire shows around 35,000 clones, around nine tenths found once; its top ten account for roughly 0.39%. This CDR3 has 16 amino acids. Deletions cut 3 bases from V and 0 bases from J, with 12 bases between. The germline CDR1 and CDR2 sequences are MNHNS and SASEGT. This clone was detected only once. This chain joins TRBV6-1 and TRBJ1-3; D is undetermined. The receptor's source is a female donor with multiple sclerosis, enrolled in a pregnancy study. This material consisted of CD4+ T cells from peripheral blood mononuclear cells, taken in the second trimester of pregnancy. The CDR3 region has the DNA TGTGCCAGCAGTGATCCCTCAACTAGCTCTGGAAACACCATATATTTT. This gives the protein CASSDPSTSSGNTIYF.